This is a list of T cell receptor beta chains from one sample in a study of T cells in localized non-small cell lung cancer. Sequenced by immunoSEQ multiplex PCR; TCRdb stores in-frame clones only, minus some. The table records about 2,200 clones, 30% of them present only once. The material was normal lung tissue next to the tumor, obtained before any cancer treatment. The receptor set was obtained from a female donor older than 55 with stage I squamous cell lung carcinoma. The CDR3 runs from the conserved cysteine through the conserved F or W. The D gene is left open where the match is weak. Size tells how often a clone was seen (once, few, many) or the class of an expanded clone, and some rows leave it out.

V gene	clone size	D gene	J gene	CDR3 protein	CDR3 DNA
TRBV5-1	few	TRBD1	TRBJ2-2	CASSYRTGNTGELFF	TGCGCCAGCAGCTACCGGACAGGGAACACCGGGGAGCTGTTTTTT
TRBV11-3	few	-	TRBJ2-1	CASSLTVSPGSEQFF	TGTGCCAGCAGCTTAACAGTGTCTCCAGGGAGTGAGCAGTTCTTC
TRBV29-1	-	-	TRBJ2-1	CSVEEGKGYNEQFF	TGCAGCGTTGAAGAGGGGAAGGGATACAATGAGCAGTTCTTC
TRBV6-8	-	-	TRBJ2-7	CAIRDPGQSHYEQYF	TGTGCCATCAGGGACCCGGGGCAGAGCCATTACGAGCAGTACTTC
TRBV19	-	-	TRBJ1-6	CASNPLSGENSPLHF	TGTGCCAGTAATCCCCTGAGCGGGGAGAATTCACCCCTCCACTTT
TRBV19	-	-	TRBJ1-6	CASAEQPVRTPLHF	TGTGCCAGTGCTGAGCAGCCCGTGCGGACACCCCTCCACTTT
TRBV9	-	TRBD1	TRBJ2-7	CASSYGTGGSEQYF	TGTGCCAGCAGCTACGGGACAGGGGGTAGTGAGCAGTACTTC
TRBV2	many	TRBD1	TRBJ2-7	CASSEAPLGGGQGKQYF	TGTGCCAGCAGTGAAGCGCCGCTTGGAGGGGGACAGGGTAAGCAGTACTTC
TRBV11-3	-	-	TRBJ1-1	CASSLETIMNTEAFF	TGTGCCAGCAGCTTAGAAACAATCATGAACACTGAAGCTTTCTTT
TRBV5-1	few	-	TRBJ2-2	CASSLWQGGTGELFF	TGCGCCAGCAGCTTGTGGCAGGGAGGCACCGGGGAGCTGTTTTTT